Below are 15 T cell receptor beta chains sequenced from a single sample in a study of T cell repertoires in cytomegalovirus infection. TCRdb analysed the reads with MiXCR anew, one entry per CDR3 protein. The sample contains around 770,000 distinct CDR3 sequences, almost 30% of which appear only once. These receptors lack a known antigen. The sequencing here drew on cultured CD8+ T cells from PBMCs, taken from culture after CMV antigen stimulation. Receptors originate from a human donor in good health (CMV status not recorded). Some clones in this sample may be carry-over from other donors' samples.

This clonotype occurred a few times. V gene TRBV7-9 combines with J gene TRBJ2-2, with D uncertain. The CDR3 contains 11 residues. Germline CDR1 SEHNR, CDR2 FQNEAQ (reference sequence). V was shortened by 8 bases and J by 5 bases, with 6 bases between the two germline ends. CDR3 in DNA: TGTGCCAGCCCTGAAACCGGGGAGCTGTTTTTT. Protein sequence: CASPETGELFF.

This clonotype was observed a few times. CDR3 nucleotide sequence: TGTGCCAGCAGTGAGTTCGGGGCATCGAACACTGAAGCTTTCTTT. It specifies CASSEFGASNTEAFF. The V and J genes are TRBV7-2 and TRBJ1-1; D possibly corresponds to TRBD1 (5 bases). This CDR3 region has 15 residues. Trimming took off 6 bases at V and 1 base at J, with 15 bases between the two ends. Germline lookup yields CDR1 SGHTA and CDR2 FQGNSA.

In its sample, this clonotype was seen many times. The genes are TRBV12-3 or TRBV12-4 and TRBJ2-7; 9 bases align to TRBD1. The CDR3 has 13 amino acids. The junction had 5 bases not matched to a gene; V was cut back by 4 bases and J by 7 bases. CDR3: CASSSTGTGEQYF. The CDR3 DNA follows: TGTGCCAGCAGTTCGACCGGGACAGGGGAGCAGTACTTC.

This clonotype was found many times. CDR3 sequence (DNA): TGTGCCAGCAGCTCTCTCCGGGACAGGGGCTATGGCTACACCTTC. Translated, it gives CASSSLRDRGYGYTF. The chain is built from TRBV7-2 and TRBJ1-2; 10 positions match TRBD1. The CDR3 is 15 residues long. V shed 4 bases and J 4 bases; nucleotides not matched to a gene: 6. The germline V gene has CDR1 SGHTA and CDR2 FQGNSA. The variable domain in full, completed from reference TRBV7-2 and TRBJ1-2, reads GAGVSQSPSNKVTEKGKDVELRCDPISGHTALYWYRQSLGQGLEFLIYFQGNSAPDKSGLPSDRFSAERTGGSVSTLTIQRTQQEDSAVYLCASSSLRDRGYGYTFGSGTRLTVV.

The chain has TRBV15 and TRBJ1-5; no clear D. This CDR3 spans 12 amino acids. Germline V gene lookup returns CDR1 LNHNV and CDR2 YYDKDF (reference sequence). V lost 3 bases to trimming and J lost 8 bases, with 8 bases between them. CDR3 sequence (DNA): TGTGCCACCAGCAGCCATTTGGAGCCCCAGCATTTT. Translated: CATSSHLEPQHF.

The chain combines TRBV24-1 with TRBJ1-5; no clear D. V dropped 5 bases and J dropped 0 bases, with 7 bases sitting between them. The CDR3 is made up of 14 amino acids. CDR1 and CDR2 from the germline V gene are KGHDR and SFDVKD. The CDR3 sequence is CATSGSDSNQPQHF. Here the CDR3 DNA reads TGTGCCACCAGTGGGAGTGATAGCAATCAGCCCCAGCATTTT.

This clonotype was observed at least ten times. The V call is TRBV7-3, the J call TRBJ2-2, with unresolved D. The CDR3 covers 12 residues. The germline V gene has CDR1 SGHTA and CDR2 FQGTGA. V was pared by 8 bases and J by 3 bases, with 7 bases between. CDR3 in amino acids: CASESDTGELFF. The CDR3 coding sequence is TGTGCCAGCGAAAGCGACACCGGGGAGCTGTTTTTT.

The V call is TRBV7-9, the J call TRBJ1-1; unclear D gene. V lost 4 bases to trimming and J lost 1 base, with 10 bases between them. This CDR3 comprises 14 residues. Germline-derived CDR1 and CDR2 are SEHNR and FQNEAQ (reference sequence). DNA of the CDR3: TGTGCCAGCAGCTCCGGACCGCGGAACACTGAAGCTTTCTTT. It encodes CASSSGPRNTEAFF.

This clonotype showed up just a few times. The chain carries TRBV10-3 and TRBJ2-7, with 8 bases lining up with TRBD1. Trimming removed 8 bases from V and 3 bases from J; junction bases left unmatched: 6. Germline CDR1 and CDR2: ENHRY and SYGVKD. The CDR3 has 13 residues. The CDR3 loop is CAIGQGIDYEQYF. The CDR3 DNA sequence: TGTGCCATCGGACAGGGCATAGACTACGAGCAGTACTTC.

This clonotype was seen only a few times. The genes are TRBV6-2 or TRBV6-3 and TRBJ2-1, with TRBD1 as a possible D gene (7 bases). The ends were cut back, 6 bases at V and 0 bases at J, with 15 bases in the middle. CDR1 and CDR2 from the germline V gene are MNHEY and SVGEGT. The CDR3 is 16 amino acids. CDR3 coding DNA: TGTGCCAGCAGGGACTACCGGGACAGCTCCTACAATGAGCAGTTCTTC. Its protein is CASRDYRDSSYNEQFF.

The rearrangement links TRBV29-1 to TRBJ1-4; 7 positions agree with TRBD1. This CDR3 region has 12 residues. V lost 4 bases to trimming and J lost 12 bases; unmatched junction nucleotides: 8. The germline gives CDR1 SQVTM, CDR2 ANQGSEA. Here the CDR3 DNA reads TGCAGCGTTGGCCACGACAGGGAGGAACTGTTTTTT. Its translation is CSVGHDREELFF.

The rearrangement uses TRBV6-6 and TRBJ1-3; the D is unclear. The germline V gene has CDR1 MNHNY and CDR2 SVGAGI (reference sequence). This CDR3 is built from 14 residues. V was trimmed by 7 bases and J by 4 bases, leaving 14 bases between them. The CDR3 protein is CASIDWGTGNTIYF. The CDR3 DNA follows: TGTGCCAGCATCGACTGGGGTACCGGAAACACCATATATTTT.

The table lists this clonotype with a few counts. The rearrangement joins TRBV19 to TRBJ1-1; D call uncertain. Germline lookup yields CDR1 LNHDA and CDR2 SQIVND (reference sequence). V was pared by 7 bases and J by 1 base, with 22 bases between. The CDR3 has 17 residues. The CDR3 reads CASIRYREGRSNTEAFF. The CDR3 DNA follows: TGTGCCAGTATCCGCTACCGGGAAGGACGGTCGAACACTGAAGCTTTCTTT.

The chain is built from TRBV7-6 and TRBJ1-4; possibly TRBD1 for D (5 bases). Germline V CDR1 and CDR2: SGHVS, FNYEAQ. The CDR3 totals 17 residues. Trimming left V 1 base short and J 0 bases short, with 12 bases between. The CDR3 coding sequence is TGTGCCAGCAGCTTAGAGGACACCGACGCAACTAATGAAAAACTGTTTTTT. Protein: CASSLEDTDATNEKLFF.

In this sample, this clonotype turned up a few times. The rearrangement uses TRBV7-9 and TRBJ1-1, with unresolved D. The V gene lost 7 bases and the J gene lost 0 bases, with 9 bases spanning the gap. This CDR3 is built from 13 residues. Germline loops: CDR1 SEHNR, CDR2 FQNEAQ (reference sequence). The CDR3 sequence: CASIQILNTEAFF. As DNA, the CDR3 is TGTGCCAGCATCCAGATTTTGAACACTGAAGCTTTCTTT.